This TCR beta chain was profiled in a study of tumor-infiltrating lymphocytes in localized non-small cell lung cancer. Study outcomes and limitations: TCR sequencing covered a subset of patients with enough tissue. No T-cell fraction difference was seen between IM1 and IM2 tumors.

CDR1 and CDR2 from the germline V gene are GTSNPN and SVGIG (reference sequence). This CDR3 is built from 11 residues. With 4 bases removed from V and 7 bases from J, the gap between germline ends came to 11 bases. A note on this clone: Its target is not known.

Only in-frame clones appear in the TCRdb table, and some are missing; sequencing was by immunoSEQ multiplex PCR. The sample consists of about 16,000 clones, 40% to 45% of them appearing once. This clonotype was obtained from a human donor with non-small cell lung cancer. The specimen was lung tumor tissue. This chain uses TRBV30 with TRBJ2-7; D is possibly TRBD1 (6 bases). CDR3 sequence reads: CAWTGHREQYF. CDR3 in DNA: TGTGCCTGGACGGGACACCGGGAGCAGTACTTC.